The present TCR beta chain was sequenced within a study of CD8 T cells in ankylosing spondylitis. Study-wide findings and caveats: In ankylosing spondylitis patients, matched synovial fluid reportedly showed significant enrichment of disease-linked clones. Reactive arthritis synovial fluid and blood previously showed some of these motif variants. Ankylosing spondylitis blood appeared to be characterized by a TCR beta motif of eight highly homologous variants.

Quantitative 5'-RACE with molecular barcodes produced the TCR beta libraries. TCRdb recomputed calls from the 5' RACE reads with MiXCR, one row per CDR3 protein. The sample has 250,000 to 300,000 distinct CDR3 sequences, about 19% seen once. The CDR3 is 19 residues long. Germline assignment: CDR1 SGHRS and CDR2 YFSETQ. V was pared by 3 bases and J by 0 bases, with 9 bases of the junction left unmatched. For this clonotype: Its antigen is not known.

Sequencing was performed on blood, either unsorted or a sorted T cell fraction (not recorded which). This TCR was recovered from a male donor with ankylosing spondylitis or in good health (not recorded which). The genes are TRBV5-1 and TRBJ2-1, with TRBD2 matching over 13 bases. The CDR3 DNA follows: TGCGCCAGCAGCTCCCAACTAGCGGGAGGGCCTCTCTCCTACAATGAGCAGTTCTTC. Amino acids: CASSSQLAGGPLSYNEQFF.